This entry lists 2 T cell receptor beta chains sequenced from one sample in a study of radiation and T cells in renal cell carcinoma. The table came from immunoSEQ multiplex PCR; TCRdb's copy has only in-frame clones and leaves some out. Of some 20,000 clones in the sample, about 61% were seen once. Stated treatment: treatment-naive control, cytoreductive nephrectomy. The sequencing here drew on tumor tissue, taken from a patient whose treatment was nephrectomy without radiotherapy. All receptors derive from a man aged 45 to 65 with renal cell carcinoma.

This chain connects TRBV18 to TRBJ2-6, with 7 bases fitting TRBD1. CDR3 length equals 15 residues. V shed 1 base, J shed 7 bases, and the junction held 4 bases outside the gene matches. CDR1 is KGHSH, CDR2 LQKENI, per germline. CDR3 sequence reads: CASSPRQGDANVLTF. The CDR3 DNA reads as TGTGCCAGCTCACCACGGCAGGGGGACGCCAACGTCCTGACTTTC.

The chain joins TRBV7-6 to TRBJ2-2, with TRBD1 matching over 7 bases. CDR1 is SGHVS and CDR2 is FNYEAQ in the germline V gene. Trimming took 4 bases from V and 8 from J; bases not matched to a gene: 4. The CDR3 runs 13 residues. CDR3 amino acids: CASSSVGQGELFF. The CDR3 bases are TGTGCCAGCAGCTCGGTGGGACAGGGGGAGCTGTTTTTT.